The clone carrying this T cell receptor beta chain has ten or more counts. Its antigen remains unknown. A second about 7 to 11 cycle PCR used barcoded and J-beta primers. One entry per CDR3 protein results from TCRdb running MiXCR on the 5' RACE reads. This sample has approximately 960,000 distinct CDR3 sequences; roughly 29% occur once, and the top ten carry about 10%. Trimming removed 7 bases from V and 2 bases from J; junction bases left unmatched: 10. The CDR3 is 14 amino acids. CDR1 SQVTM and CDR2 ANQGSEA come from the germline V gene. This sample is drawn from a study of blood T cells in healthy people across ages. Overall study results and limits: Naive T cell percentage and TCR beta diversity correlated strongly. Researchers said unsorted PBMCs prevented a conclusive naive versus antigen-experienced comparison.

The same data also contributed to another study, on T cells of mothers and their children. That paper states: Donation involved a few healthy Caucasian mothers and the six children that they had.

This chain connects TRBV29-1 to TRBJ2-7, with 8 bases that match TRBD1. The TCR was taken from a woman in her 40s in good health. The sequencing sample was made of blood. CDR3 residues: CSARVTGAPYEQYF. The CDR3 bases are TGCAGCGCTAGGGTGACAGGGGCTCCCTACGAGCAGTACTTC.